A single T cell receptor beta chain is shown here with its context. As yet, its antigen is unknown. Sequenced by immunoSEQ multiplex PCR; TCRdb stores in-frame clones only, minus some. The data show fewer than 12,000 clones, around four fifths seen once. Nucleic acids came from premalignant or tumor cells enriched by macro-dissection. The data derive from a study of immune evolution from preneoplasia to lung adenocarcinoma. Study conclusions and caveats: Later-stage lesions seemingly showed higher T cell density and diversity than normal lung.

Trimming removed 3 bases from V and 8 bases from J, with 19 bases in between. This CDR3 is built from 15 residues. Germline lookup yields CDR1 GTSNPN and CDR2 SVGIG (reference sequence). The TCR was taken from a person aged 65 to 85 with lung adenocarcinoma. The V gene is TRBV30, the J gene TRBJ1-4, with D maybe TRBD1 (6 bases). Sequencing input: FFPE minimally invasive lung adenocarcinoma tissue. CDR3 sequence: CAWREGLGAGEKLFF. The DNA for the CDR3 is TGTGCCTGGAGAGAGGGGTTGGGGGCGGGAGAAAAACTGTTTTTT.